This TCR beta chain emerged from a study of shared clonotypes between healthy human individuals. Study-wide points: Blood was the only sampled material, and tissue repertoires likely differ.

V trimming: 4 bases; J trimming: 10 bases; junction bases outside the gene matches: 8. Germline V gives CDR1 SGHAT, CDR2 FQNNGV. The CDR3 sequence is 14 residues long. Here immunoSEQ multiplex PCR was the method, and the copy in TCRdb shows in-frame clones only, minus some. The table includes roughly 2.5 million clones, around 90% detected once. With respect to this clone: Its target is unknown.

Naive CD45RA+ and memory CD45RA-negative subsets were split from CD4+ cells. The sample was naive CD4+ T cells sorted from blood. Described subset: CD45RA+ positively selected. This chain uses TRBV11-2 with TRBJ2-3, with 10 bases fitting TRBD2. The TCR sequence derives from a man between 18 and 35 years old in good health. This CDR3 reads CASSSHQLAGAQYF. The CDR3 DNA sequence: TGTGCCAGCAGCTCACACCAGCTAGCGGGAGCGCAGTATTTT.